This record covers a single T cell receptor beta chain. The data were produced by immunoSEQ multiplex PCR, yet TCRdb's version contains in-frame clones alone and is incomplete. Of 65,000 to 75,000 clones listed, 65% to 85% were seen once; the top ten hold under 6%. The data belong to a study of blood T cell repertoires in COVID-19. Overall study: PBMCs, B-cell-depleted T cells, or T cells provided the cDNA or gDNA that made up the material.

Sample: peripheral blood. The TCR comes from a woman aged 60 to 75 with acute or convalescent COVID-19.

CDR3 amino acids: CASSPIGAGDEKLFF. The CDR3 DNA sequence: TGTGCCAGCAGCCCTATCGGGGCAGGGGATGAAAAACTGTTTTTT. The chain uses TRBV7-9 and TRBJ1-4; tentatively, D is TRBD1 (6 bases). This CDR3 has 15 residues. Trimming stripped 5 bases from V and 6 bases from J, with 16 bases between. Germline loops: CDR1 SEHNR, CDR2 FQNEAQ (reference sequence).